The present T cell receptor beta chain was sequenced within a study of T cell responses to AZD1222 COVID-19 vaccine. Background on the study: Whether given at about 4 or about 12 weeks, second doses were pooled.

Sequencing was performed with immunoSEQ multiplex PCR; in TCRdb, only in-frame clones are kept and a portion is missing. The profile shows 150,000 or so clones, around 92% of them singletons. Study-level findings and limits: Donors, mostly white British, included more females; clonal diversity was possibly underestimated. A rise in Spike-specific TCR breadth and depth followed two AZD1222 doses. Repertoire samples came only from after the peak T cell response.

On this clone itself: Its antigen remains unknown.

The V gene lost 3 bases and the J gene lost 4 bases, with 10 bases spanning the gap. This CDR3 is 13 amino acids long. Germline loops: CDR1 SGDLS, CDR2 YYNGEE. This TCR came from an adult in good health. The rearrangement uses TRBV9 and TRBJ1-2, with TRBD1 as a possible D gene (5 bases). This specimen was peripheral blood, taken on day 0 of AZD1222 vaccination. CDR3 residues: CASSAAGTYGYTF. The CDR3 coding sequence is TGTGCCAGCAGCGCGGCAGGGACCTATGGCTACACCTTC.